Shown below are 10 T cell receptor beta chains from a single sample sequenced in a study of PD-1 blockade in classical Hodgkin lymphoma. Time point denoted: cycle 4 day 1 (C4D1), after less than 7 weeks of nivolumab. Every patient experienced relapse after autologous stem cell transplantation, and brentuximab vedotin exposure varied. Libraries were prepared by immunoSEQ multiplex PCR; TCRdb keeps only in-frame clonotypes and omits some of them. The sample holds around 90,000 clones; about 77% are singletons and the top ten take about a tenth. The specimen was peripheral blood mononuclear cells (PBMCs), collected before the fourth cycle of nivolumab. These receptor sequences come from a human donor with classical Hodgkin lymphoma.

The chain joins TRBV11-3 to TRBJ1-2; D gene unclear. The V gene's germline CDR1 is SGHNT and CDR2 YENEEA. The CDR3 spans 13 residues. The ends were cut back, 0 bases at V and 7 bases at J, with 9 bases in the middle. DNA for the CDR3: TGTGCCAGCAGCTTAGACGGGTCTCGTGGCTACACCTTC. This sequence encodes CASSLDGSRGYTF. Drawing the rest from reference TRBV11-3 and TRBJ1-2, the complete variable domain is EAGVVQSPRYKIIEKKQPVAFWCNPISGHNTLYWYLQNLGQGPELLIRYENEEAVDDSQLPKDRFSAERLKGVDSTLKIQPAELGDSAVYLCASSLDGSRGYTFGSGTRLTVV.

The genes are TRBV29-1 and TRBJ2-3; possibly TRBD2 for D (5 bases). From germline, CDR1 is SQVTM and CDR2 ANQGSEA. V was cut by 6 bases and J by 3 bases, with 22 bases left in between. This CDR3 is 16 amino acids long. Written as DNA, the CDR3 is TGCAGCGTACGGGATGGTTTTTGGCTGATAACAGATACGCAGTATTTT. It codes for CSVRDGFWLITDTQYF.

J is TRBJ2-1 and V is TRBV18; 8 bases are shared with TRBD2. The CDR3 runs 14 residues. The germline CDR1 and CDR2 sequences are KGHSH and LQKENI. J lost 7 bases, V lost 11 bases, and 13 bases had no gene match. In DNA, the CDR3 is TGTGCCGGCCACCTTGGAGCGGGAGAAAATGAGCAGTTCTTC. This codes for CAGHLGAGENEQFF. The full variable domain, its missing parts supplied by reference TRBV18 and TRBJ2-1, is NAGVMQNPRHLVRRRGQEARLRCSPMKGHSHVYWYRQLPEEGLKFMVYLQKENIIDESGMPKERFSAEFPKEGPSILRIQQVVRGDSAAYFCAGHLGAGENEQFFGPGTRLTVL.

The chain has TRBV7-2 and TRBJ1-3; D ambiguous. V lost 2 bases to trimming and J lost 4 bases, with 9 bases between them. This CDR3 has 14 residues. Germline V lookup: CDR1 SGHTA, CDR2 FQGNSA. The CDR3 region has the DNA TGTGCCAGCAGCTTACCGTATCAGGGAAACACCATATATTTT. Protein product: CASSLPYQGNTIYF.

V and J are TRBV6-6 and TRBJ2-7; 8 bases align to TRBD2. Looked up from germline, CDR1 is MNHNY and CDR2 is SVGAGI (reference sequence). CDR3 length equals 13 residues. V lost 8 bases, J lost 5 bases, and 8 bases stayed unmatched. This CDR3 is CASWERERNEQYF. In DNA form, the CDR3 reads TGTGCCAGCTGGGAGCGGGAGAGGAACGAGCAGTACTTC.

V and J are TRBV10-3 and TRBJ1-2; TRBD1 might be the D (6 bases). Per the germline V gene, CDR1 is ENHRY and CDR2 is SYGVKD. CDR3 length: 14 amino acids. Between the trimmed V and J ends, which lost 8 bases and 6 bases, there was a span of 19 bases. The CDR3 is CAIAITGLGDGYTF. The DNA for the CDR3 is TGTGCCATCGCCATCACAGGGCTGGGCGATGGCTACACCTTC.

This chain uses TRBV10-3 with TRBJ2-1; D may be TRBD1 or TRBD2 (5 bases each). Germline V gene data show CDR1 as ENHRY and CDR2 as SYGVKD. Trimming shortened V by 1 base and J by 7 bases, and 11 bases separated the two germline ends. CDR3 length equals 14 residues. The CDR3 DNA reads as TGTGCCATCAGTGAGTGGGAGAGGGGAAATGAGCAGTTCTTC. Amino acid sequence: CAISEWERGNEQFF.

This clone has a handful of counts. The rearrangement links TRBV10-3 to TRBJ1-1; possible D gene TRBD1, 5 bases. The germline CDR1 and CDR2 sequences are ENHRY and SYGVKD. The CDR3 covers 13 residues. Deletions cut 2 bases from V and 3 bases from J, with 7 bases between. The CDR3 spells CAISEGGDTEAFF. The CDR3 bases are TGTGCCATCAGTGAGGGGGGGGACACTGAAGCTTTCTTT.

The rearrangement uses TRBV4-1 and TRBJ2-7, with 8 bases lining up with TRBD2. The length of the CDR3 is 18 residues. Germline V gene lookup returns CDR1 MGHRA and CDR2 YSYEKL. Trimming cost V 0 bases and J 3 bases; bases outside gene matches: 13. In DNA form, the CDR3 reads TGCGCCAGCAGCCAAGACCCCCGGGGGGCGGGGGGCGGCTACGAGCAGTACTTC. It translates to CASSQDPRGAGGGYEQYF.

CDR3 in DNA: TGTGCCAGCAGCTTAGATCCGAGCTCCTACGAGCAGTACTTC. The encoded protein is CASSLDPSSYEQYF. This chain connects TRBV11-2 to TRBJ2-7, with D hard to call. CDR3 length: 14 amino acids. Germline V CDR1 and CDR2: SGHAT, FQNNGV. The ends were cut back, 0 bases at V and 0 bases at J, with 6 bases in the middle.